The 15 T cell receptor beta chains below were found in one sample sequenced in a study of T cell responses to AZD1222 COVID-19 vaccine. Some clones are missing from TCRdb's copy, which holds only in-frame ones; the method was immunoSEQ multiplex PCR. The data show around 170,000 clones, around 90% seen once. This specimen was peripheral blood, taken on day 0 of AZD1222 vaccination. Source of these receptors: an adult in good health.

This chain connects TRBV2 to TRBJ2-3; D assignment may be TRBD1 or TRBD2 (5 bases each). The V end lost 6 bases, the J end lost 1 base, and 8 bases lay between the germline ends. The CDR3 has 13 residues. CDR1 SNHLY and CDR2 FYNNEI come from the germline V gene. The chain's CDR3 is CASRGTRTDTQYF. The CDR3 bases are TGTGCCAGCAGGGGGACCCGCACAGATACGCAGTATTTT.

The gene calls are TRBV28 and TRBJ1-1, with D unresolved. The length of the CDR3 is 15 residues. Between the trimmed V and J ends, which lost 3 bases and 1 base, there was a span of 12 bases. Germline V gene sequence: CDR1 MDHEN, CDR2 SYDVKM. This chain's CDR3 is CASSLRAPRNTEAFF. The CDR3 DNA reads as TGTGCCAGCAGTTTGCGGGCCCCACGGAACACTGAAGCTTTCTTT.

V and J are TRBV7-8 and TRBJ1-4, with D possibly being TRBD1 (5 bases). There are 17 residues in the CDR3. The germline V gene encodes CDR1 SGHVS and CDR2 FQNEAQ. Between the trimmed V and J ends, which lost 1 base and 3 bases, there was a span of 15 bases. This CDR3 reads CASSLEAGSVANEKLFF. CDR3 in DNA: TGTGCCAGCAGCTTAGAGGCAGGGAGTGTTGCTAATGAAAAACTGTTTTTT.

CDR3 in DNA: TGTGCCAGCAGCTTAGCAGGGTCTCAGCCCCAGCATTTT. Translating gives CASSLAGSQPQHF. V and J are TRBV7-2 and TRBJ1-5; D gene unclear. Deletions cut 0 bases from V and 6 bases from J, with 6 bases between. The CDR3 has 13 amino acids. Germline V gene data show CDR1 as SGHTA and CDR2 as FQGNSA.

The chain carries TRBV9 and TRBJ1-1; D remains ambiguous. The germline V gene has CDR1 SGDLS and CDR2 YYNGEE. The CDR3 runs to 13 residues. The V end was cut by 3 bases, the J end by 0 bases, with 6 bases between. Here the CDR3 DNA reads TGTGCCAGCAGCGGACAAGTGAACACTGAAGCTTTCTTT. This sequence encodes CASSGQVNTEAFF.

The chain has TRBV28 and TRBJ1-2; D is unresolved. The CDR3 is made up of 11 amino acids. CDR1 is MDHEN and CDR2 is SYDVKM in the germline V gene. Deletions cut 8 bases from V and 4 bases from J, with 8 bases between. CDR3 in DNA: TGTGCCAGCCAAAGGTCCTATGGCTACACCTTC. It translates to CASQRSYGYTF.

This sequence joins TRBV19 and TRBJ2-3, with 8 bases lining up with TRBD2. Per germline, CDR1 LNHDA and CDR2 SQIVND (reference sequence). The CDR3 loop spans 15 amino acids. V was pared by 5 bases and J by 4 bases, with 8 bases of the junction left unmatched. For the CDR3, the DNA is TGTGCCAGTAGTCCCGGGGGGGGAGAGGCAGATACGCAGTATTTT. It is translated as CASSPGGGEADTQYF.

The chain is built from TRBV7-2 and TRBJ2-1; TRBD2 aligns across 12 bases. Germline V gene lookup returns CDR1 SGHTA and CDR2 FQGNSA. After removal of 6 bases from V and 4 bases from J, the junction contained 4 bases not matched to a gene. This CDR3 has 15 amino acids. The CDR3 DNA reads TGTGCCAGCAGATCTAGCGGGGGGGTTTACAATGAGCAGTTCTTC. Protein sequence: CASRSSGGVYNEQFF.

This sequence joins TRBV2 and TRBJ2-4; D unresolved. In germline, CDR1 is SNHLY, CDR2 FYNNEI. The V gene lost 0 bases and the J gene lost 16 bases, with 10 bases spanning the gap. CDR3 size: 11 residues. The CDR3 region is CASSEASRQYF. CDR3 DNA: TGTGCCAGCAGTGAAGCGTCCCGACAATACTTC.

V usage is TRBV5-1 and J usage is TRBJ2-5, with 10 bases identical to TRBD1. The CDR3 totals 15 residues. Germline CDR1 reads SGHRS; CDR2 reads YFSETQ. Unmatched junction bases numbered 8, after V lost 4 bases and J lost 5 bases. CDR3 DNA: TGCGCCAGCAGCGGCCGACAGGGGGCCCGGGAGACCCAGTACTTC. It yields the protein CASSGRQGARETQYF.

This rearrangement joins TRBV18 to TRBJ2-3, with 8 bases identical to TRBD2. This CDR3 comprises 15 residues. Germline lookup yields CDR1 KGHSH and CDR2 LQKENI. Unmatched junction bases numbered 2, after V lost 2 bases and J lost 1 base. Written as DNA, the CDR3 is TGTGCCAGCTCACCAACCGGGGGGGGCACAGATACGCAGTATTTT. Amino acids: CASSPTGGGTDTQYF.

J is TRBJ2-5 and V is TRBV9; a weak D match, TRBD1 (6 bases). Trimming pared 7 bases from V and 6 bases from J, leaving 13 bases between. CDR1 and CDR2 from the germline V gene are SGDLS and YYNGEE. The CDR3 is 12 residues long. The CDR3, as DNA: TGTGCCAGCGGCAGGGGTGAGCAGACCCAGTACTTC. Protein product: CASGRGEQTQYF. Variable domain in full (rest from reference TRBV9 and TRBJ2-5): DSGVTQTPKHLITATGQRVTLRCSPRSGDLSVYWYQQSLDQGLQFLIQYYNGEERAKGNILERFSAQQFPDLHSELNLSSLELGDSALYFCASGRGEQTQYFGPGTRLLVL.

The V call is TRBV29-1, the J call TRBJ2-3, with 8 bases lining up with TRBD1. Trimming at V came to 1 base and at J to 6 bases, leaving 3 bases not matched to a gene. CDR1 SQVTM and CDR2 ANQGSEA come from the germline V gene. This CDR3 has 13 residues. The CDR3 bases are TGCAGCGTTGAAGCGGACAGGGAGGATACGCAGTATTTT. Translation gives CSVEADREDTQYF.

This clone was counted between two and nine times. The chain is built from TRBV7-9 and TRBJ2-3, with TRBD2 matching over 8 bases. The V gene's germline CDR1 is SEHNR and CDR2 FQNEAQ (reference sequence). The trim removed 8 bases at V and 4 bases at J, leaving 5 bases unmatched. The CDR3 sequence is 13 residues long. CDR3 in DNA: TGTGCCAGCGGGACTAGTACCGCAGATACGCAGTATTTT. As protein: CASGTSTADTQYF.

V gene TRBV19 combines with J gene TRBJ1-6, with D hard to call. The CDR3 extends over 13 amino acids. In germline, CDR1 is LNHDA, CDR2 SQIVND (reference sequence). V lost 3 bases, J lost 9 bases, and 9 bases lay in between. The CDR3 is CASSIRPASPLHF. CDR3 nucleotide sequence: TGTGCCAGTAGTATCCGCCCTGCTTCACCCCTCCACTTT. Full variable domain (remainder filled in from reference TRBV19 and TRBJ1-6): DGGITQSPKYLFRKEGQNVTLSCEQNLNHDAMYWYRQDPGQGLRLIYYSQIVNDFQKGDIAEGYSVSREKKESFPLTVTSAQKNPTAFYLCASSIRPASPLHFGNGTRLTVT.